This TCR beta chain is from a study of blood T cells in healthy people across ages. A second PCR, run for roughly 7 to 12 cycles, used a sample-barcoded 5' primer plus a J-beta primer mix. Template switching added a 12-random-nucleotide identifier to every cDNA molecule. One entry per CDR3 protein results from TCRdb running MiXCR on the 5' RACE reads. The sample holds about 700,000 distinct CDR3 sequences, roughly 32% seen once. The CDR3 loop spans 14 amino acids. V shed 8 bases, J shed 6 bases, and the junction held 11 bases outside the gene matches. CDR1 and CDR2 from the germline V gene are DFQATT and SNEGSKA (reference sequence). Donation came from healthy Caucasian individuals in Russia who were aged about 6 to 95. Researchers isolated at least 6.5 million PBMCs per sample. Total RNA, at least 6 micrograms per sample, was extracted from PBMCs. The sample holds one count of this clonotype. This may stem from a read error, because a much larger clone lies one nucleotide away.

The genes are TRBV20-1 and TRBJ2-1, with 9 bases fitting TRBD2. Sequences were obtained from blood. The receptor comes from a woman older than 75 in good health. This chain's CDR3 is CSFPGRGGANEQFF. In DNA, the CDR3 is TGCAGTTTCCCCGGGCGCGGGGGGGCCAATGAGCAGTTCTTC.